This TCR beta chain was found in a study of response to subunit inactivated influenza vaccine. Study results and caveats: It was the authors' suggestion that each seasonal influenza vaccination recruits few new T cells.

TCRdb used MiXCR to reprocess the RT-PCR reads, holding one entry per CDR3 protein. The sample includes about 650,000 distinct CDR3 sequences, around 15% seen only once; the top ten take 7.5% to 8%. Note on this clonotype: Antigen: not known.

The CDR3 has 14 amino acids. V gave up 3 bases and J gave up 0 bases, with 9 bases separating them. Germline V CDR1 and CDR2: LGHNA, YSLEER. The chain employs TRBV4-3 and TRBJ2-7; weak D call: TRBD1 (6 bases). The sample here was PBMCs from blood, taken 14 to 15 days before vaccination. The origin of this receptor is a man in his fifties or sixties who received an inactivated influenza vaccine. CDR3 nucleotide sequence: TGCGCCAGCAGCCATGGGACATACTCCTACGAGCAGTACTTC. Translation gives CASSHGTYSYEQYF.